This T cell receptor (beta chain) was obtained from a study of HIV-infected patients and healthy controls. TCRdb recomputed calls from the 5' RACE reads with MiXCR, one row per CDR3 protein. Here the sample spans more than 60,000 distinct CDR3 sequences, roughly a fifth being singletons. The clonotype was recovered from a human donor in good health. The source material was CD4+ T cells from blood.

The CDR3 coding sequence is TGTGCCAGCAGCGCCCAATCCGGGACTAGCGGCCATGAGCAGTTCTTC. Amino acids: CASSAQSGTSGHEQFF. The chain couples TRBV11-2 to TRBJ2-1; TRBD2 matches at 11 bases. The trim removed 5 bases at V and 8 bases at J, leaving 11 bases unmatched. The CDR3 spans 16 residues. Germline V gene sequence: CDR1 SGHAT, CDR2 FQNNGV.